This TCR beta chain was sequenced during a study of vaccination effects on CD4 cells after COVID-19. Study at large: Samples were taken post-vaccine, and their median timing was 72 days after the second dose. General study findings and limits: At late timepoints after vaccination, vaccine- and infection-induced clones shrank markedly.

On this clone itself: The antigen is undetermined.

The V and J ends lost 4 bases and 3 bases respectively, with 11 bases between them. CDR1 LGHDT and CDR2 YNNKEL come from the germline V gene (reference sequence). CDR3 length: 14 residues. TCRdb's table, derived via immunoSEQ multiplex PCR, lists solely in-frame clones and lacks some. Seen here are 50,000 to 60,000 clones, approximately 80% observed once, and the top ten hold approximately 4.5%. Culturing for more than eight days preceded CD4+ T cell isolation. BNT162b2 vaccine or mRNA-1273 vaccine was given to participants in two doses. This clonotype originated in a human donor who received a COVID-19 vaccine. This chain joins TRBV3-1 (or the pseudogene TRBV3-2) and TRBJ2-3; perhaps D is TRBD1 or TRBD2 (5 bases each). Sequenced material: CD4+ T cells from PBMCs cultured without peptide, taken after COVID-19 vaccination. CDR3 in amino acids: CASSLRGGTDTQYF. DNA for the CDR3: TGTGCCAGCAGCCTGAGGGGCGGAACAGATACGCAGTATTTT.